This T cell receptor (beta chain) came from a study of CXCR3-negative and CXCR3-positive naive CD8 T cells. General study findings and limits: Diversity proved comparably high across both naive subsets and much lower in memory CD8+ cells. Naive cells that were CXCR3-positive had more hydrophobic TRB CDR3s (compared with CXCR3-negative naive cells).

This clonotype ranks as medium-sized in terms of frequency. Its antigen is not known. From germline, CDR1 is MNHEY and CDR2 SVGEGT. This CDR3 has 13 residues. The TRB libraries of cDNA were built by UMI-labeled 5' RACE. TCRdb reanalyzed the 5' RACE reads, giving one entry per CDR3 protein sequence and no DNA. Here the sample table reports 55,000 to 65,000 distinct CDR3 sequences. This sequence originates from a human donor in good health. Some clones in this sample may be carry-over from other donors' samples. V usage is TRBV6-2 or TRBV6-3 and J usage is TRBJ2-7; TCRdb's assignment of TRBD1 cannot be checked, as there is no DNA. The sequenced material came from naive CXCR3- CD8+ T cells from blood. Noted subset: CD45RO-CCR7+CD27+CD95- naive CD8+ T cells lacking CXCR3 (TNR3-). CDR3 sequence reads: CASSHRGNYEQYF.